The subject of this entry is one TCR beta chain. Its antigen remains unidentified. Here immunoSEQ multiplex PCR was the method, and the copy in TCRdb shows in-frame clones only, minus some. Among around 130,000 clones, roughly 92% were seen once, and the ten largest hold around 0.15%. The record originates from a study of graft-versus-host responses after intestinal transplantation. In the study overall: Multivisceral, liver-intestinal, or isolated intestinal grafts were transplanted into recipients. Study results and caveats: GvH clones were identified in recipient marrow, with some first appearing in ileum or blood.

The source material was unstimulated CD4+ T cells sorted from spleen or lymph node cells, sampled before intestinal transplant. This TCR came from a human donor who received an intestinal transplant.

The CDR3 sequence is CASSSGQGNGAFF. CDR3 bases: TGCGCCAGCAGCTCGGGACAGGGGAATGGAGCTTTCTTT. V usage is TRBV5-1 and J usage is TRBJ1-1, with 10 bases aligning to TRBD1. Trimming at V came to 3 bases and at J to 10 bases, leaving 6 bases not matched to a gene. CDR1 is SGHRS, CDR2 YFSETQ, per germline. The CDR3 runs 13 residues.